This is a list of T cell receptor beta chains from one sample in a study of glioma-infiltrating T cells after dendritic cell vaccination. Using immunoSEQ multiplex PCR, the repertoire was profiled, and TCRdb retains in-frame clones only, with some absent. The data contain tens of thousands of clones, 82% of them singletons. The sequences come from blood, collected before dendritic cell vaccination. The receptors derive from a human donor with glioblastoma. Each CDR3 is given with its conserved first and last residue. Fields, in order: D gene, V gene, clone size, J gene, CDR3 DNA, CDR3 protein. A D gene is named only where the DNA matches it firmly. Where a row states a size, it is once, few, many or the class of an expanded clone; other rows omit it.

-	TRBV18	-	TRBJ1-1	TGTGCCAGCTCACCGGACCGGGGAACTGAAGCTTTCTTT	CASSPDRGTEAFF
TRBD1	TRBV5-4	-	TRBJ2-2	TGTGCCAGCAGCGTGGACAGGGGGGGCGGGGAGCTGTTTTTT	CASSVDRGGGELFF
-	TRBV7-8	-	TRBJ1-3	TGTGCCAGCAGCTTACGCAGGGAACACTCTGGAAACACCATATATTTT	CASSLRREHSGNTIYF
TRBD1	TRBV5-1	-	TRBJ2-2	TGCGCCAGCAGCCCGGGACAGACGAACACCGGGGAGCTGTTTTTT	CASSPGQTNTGELFF
TRBD1	TRBV28	once	TRBJ1-3	TGTGCCAGCAGTCCAGGGACAGGGGTTTGGTCTGGAAACACCATATATTTT	CASSPGTGVWSGNTIYF
TRBD2	TRBV13	few	TRBJ2-2	TGTGCCAGCAACCTAGCGGGGGTTAACACCGGGGAGCTGTTTTTT	CASNLAGVNTGELFF
TRBD1	TRBV10-2	-	TRBJ2-7	TGCGCCAGCAGGGACAGGGCCTACGAGCAGTACTTC	CASRDRAYEQYF
TRBD2	TRBV25-1	-	TRBJ2-5	TGTGCCAGCAGCCCCAGCGGGGAAATGAAGACCCAGTACTTC	CASSPSGEMKTQYF
-	TRBV6-6	-	TRBJ2-7	TGTGCCAGCAGTTTACCAACAGGTACCGAGCAGTACTTC	CASSLPTGTEQYF
TRBD2	TRBV7-2	-	TRBJ2-5	TGTGCCAGCAGCCGGACTAGCGGACAACGAAGGGAGACCCAGTACTTC	CASSRTSGQRRETQYF
TRBD2	TRBV23-1	-	TRBJ2-7	TGCGCCAGCACCCCCACAGGGCTAGCGGGGACGCCCTACGAGCAGTACTTC	CASTPTGLAGTPYEQYF
TRBD1	TRBV5-6	-	TRBJ2-2	TGTGCCAGCAGCTGGGACAGGGGGTTCGGGGAGCTGTTTTTT	CASSWDRGFGELFF
TRBD1	TRBV5-1	-	TRBJ2-7	TGCGCCAGCACCGTTGAGGGACAGCACTACGAGCAGTACTTC	CASTVEGQHYEQYF
TRBD2	TRBV2	-	TRBJ2-1	TGTGCCAGCAGTGGGCGGGAGGGGCAGTTCTTC	CASSGREGQFF
TRBD2	TRBV5-1	-	TRBJ2-3	TGCGCCAGCAGCCCGCGACTAGCGGGAGGGCTGACAGATACGCAGTATTTT	CASSPRLAGGLTDTQYF
-	TRBV18	once	TRBJ2-5	TGTGCCAGCTCACCACGCGGGACAGTAGAGACCCAGTACTTC	CASSPRGTVETQYF
-	TRBV11-2	once	TRBJ1-1	TGTGCCAGCAGCTTAGATATGGGGCAGGACACTGAAGCTTTCTTT	CASSLDMGQDTEAFF
TRBD1	TRBV29-1	-	TRBJ2-2	TGCAGCGTTGATGGGACAGGGGGCACCGGGGAGCTGTTTTTT	CSVDGTGGTGELFF
TRBD2	TRBV6-6	-	TRBJ2-1	TGTGCCAGCCGGGAGGCGGGGGGGCCGAATGAGCAGTTCTTC	CASREAGGPNEQFF
TRBD1	TRBV27	-	TRBJ2-7	TGTGCCAGCAGTATTCGATGGACAGGCCAGGACTCCTACGAGCAGTACTTC	CASSIRWTGQDSYEQYF
-	TRBV28	once	TRBJ2-5	TGTGCCAGCAGTGCCTCTGGCGGGGTAGAGACCCAGTACTTC	CASSASGGVETQYF
TRBD1	TRBV14	-	TRBJ2-7	TGTGCCAGCAGCCCAGGAGGACAGGGGGTTTCTCGCTACGAGCAGTACTTC	CASSPGGQGVSRYEQYF